Below are 3 T cell receptor beta chains sequenced from a single sample in a study of shared T cell receptors in the human thymus. Assay used: immunoSEQ multiplex PCR; TCRdb lists only in-frame clones, some missing. The sample has about 710,000 clones; about 90% are singletons. The sample was also reused in another study, on human thymus T cells.

Sequencing input: thymocytes. These receptors were taken from a boy under three years old with a congenital heart defect.

The V gene is TRBV4-2, the J gene TRBJ1-5; the D gene is possibly TRBD1 (6 bases). CDR1 and CDR2 (germline): LGHNA, YNFKEQ. The CDR3 spans 16 residues. Between the trimmed V and J ends, which lost 1 base and 3 bases, there was a span of 13 bases. The DNA of the CDR3 is TGTGCCAGCAGCCAAGCTTCAGGGGATACCAATCAGCCCCAGCATTTT. This translates into CASSQASGDTNQPQHF.

The chain couples TRBV9 to TRBJ2-7, with D hard to call. The CDR3 is 15 residues long. The V gene lost 0 bases and the J gene lost 3 bases, with 13 bases spanning the gap. Germline-derived CDR1 and CDR2 are SGDLS and YYNGEE. In DNA form, the CDR3 reads TGTGCCAGCAGCGTAGGGCCTAGTACCCGCTACGAGCAGTACTTC. Encoded protein: CASSVGPSTRYEQYF.

The V and J genes are TRBV25-1 and TRBJ2-7; TRBD1 agrees at 9 bases. Germline V gene data show CDR1 as MGHDK and CDR2 as SYGVNS. After removal of 6 bases from V and 3 bases from J, the junction contained 15 bases not matched to a gene. The CDR3 has 17 residues. CDR3 region: CASSPDGGDRANYEQYF. DNA of the CDR3: TGTGCCAGCAGCCCGGATGGGGGGGACAGGGCAAACTACGAGCAGTACTTC.